The 8 T cell receptor beta chains listed next were all sequenced from one sample in a study of cytomegalovirus exposure and HLA in healthy donors. PCR used 60 Vbeta primers and 13 Jbeta primers. Only in-frame clones appear in the TCRdb table, and some are missing; sequencing was by immunoSEQ multiplex PCR. The sample gives some 130,000 clones, approximately 80% of which show up once; 2% to 2.5% is in the top ten. The sample was PBMCs. Receptors originate from a man aged 25 to 40 in good health and CMV-seronegative.

V is TRBV19 and J is TRBJ2-4; 9 bases line up with TRBD2. Germline loops: CDR1 LNHDA, CDR2 SQIVND (reference sequence). V shed 10 bases and J 0 bases; nucleotides not matched to a gene: 7. The CDR3 extends over 15 amino acids. DNA for the CDR3: TGTGCCACCGAACCGCGGGAGGGAGCCAAAAACATTCAGTACTTC. Protein product: CATEPREGAKNIQYF.

The rearrangement links TRBV4-2 to TRBJ2-1, with D perhaps TRBD2 (6 bases). Germline assignment: CDR1 LGHNA and CDR2 YNFKEQ. This CDR3 comprises 12 residues. With 0 bases removed from V and 12 bases from J, the gap between germline ends came to 9 bases. CDR3 DNA sequence: TGTGCCAGCAGCCAAGAAGGAGGGTTGCAGTTCTTC. Protein: CASSQEGGLQFF.

The CDR3 here is CASSATSGTGTDTQYF. The CDR3 DNA reads TGTGCCAGCAGCGCCACCTCCGGGACAGGCACAGATACGCAGTATTTT. The rearrangement links TRBV5-6 to TRBJ2-3, with 7 positions matching TRBD1. With 4 bases clipped from V and 1 base from J, the junction kept 9 bases outside the gene matches. The CDR3 is 16 residues long. CDR1 is SGHDT, CDR2 YYEEEE, per germline. The whole variable domain, filled in from reference TRBV5-6 and TRBJ2-3, reads DAGVTQSPTHLIKTRGQQVTLRCSPKSGHDTVSWYQQALGQGPQFIFQYYEEEERQRGNFPDRFSGHQFPNYSSELNVNALLLGDSALYLCASSATSGTGTDTQYFGPGTRLTVL.

This chain joins TRBV27 and TRBJ2-1, with a tentative D call TRBD1 (5 bases). Germline loops: CDR1 MNHEY, CDR2 SMNVEV (reference sequence). CDR3 size: 14 residues. The V end lost 5 bases, the J end lost 9 bases, and 17 bases lay between the germline ends. CDR3 sequence: CASSPNEGDSEQFF. The CDR3 nucleotides are TGTGCCAGCAGTCCGAATGAAGGGGATAGTGAGCAGTTCTTC.

This chain uses TRBV27 with TRBJ2-7; 13 bases are shared with TRBD2. Germline V lookup: CDR1 MNHEY, CDR2 SMNVEV (reference sequence). The CDR3 extends over 15 amino acids. With 4 bases clipped from V and 4 bases from J, the junction kept 4 bases outside the gene matches. The CDR3 coding sequence is TGTGCCAGCAGTTGGACTAGCGGGAGTGTTTACGAGCAGTACTTC. It is translated as CASSWTSGSVYEQYF.

In this sample, this clone turned up a few times. The chain carries TRBV28 and TRBJ2-1; maybe TRBD2 (6 bases). The length of the CDR3 is 13 residues. Germline lookup yields CDR1 MDHEN and CDR2 SYDVKM. The ends were cut back, 7 bases at V and 3 bases at J, with 10 bases in the middle. The CDR3 DNA follows: TGTGCCAGCACGCGACTAGACTACAATGAGCAGTTCTTC. It encodes CASTRLDYNEQFF.

This clone has a handful of counts. The chain recombines TRBV4-1 with TRBJ2-2; D may be TRBD2 (5 bases). This CDR3 contains 16 residues. V lost 2 bases and J lost 1, with 11 bases in between. The germline gives CDR1 MGHRA, CDR2 YSYEKL. The DNA of the CDR3 is TGCGCCAGCAGCCAATTAGGAGGCAGGAACACCGGGGAGCTGTTTTTT. Its protein is CASSQLGGRNTGELFF.

V gene TRBV10-3 combines with J gene TRBJ2-3, with 9 bases that match TRBD2. V lost 11 bases and J lost 1; bases outside the gene matches: 13. The CDR3 runs to 16 residues. Germline CDR1 reads ENHRY; CDR2 reads SYGVKD. The CDR3 protein is CALGSGASGGTDTQYF. The CDR3 DNA follows: TGTGCCCTTGGGTCTGGGGCTAGCGGGGGCACAGATACGCAGTATTTT.